Described below is a single TCR beta chain sequence and its context. Splitting of each subset's genomic DNA was done evenly across several immunoSEQ plates. Data came from immunoSEQ multiplex PCR; TCRdb stores just in-frame clones and leaves some out. The profile shows about 600,000 clones, around 95% of them singletons. Naive CD8 cells, CD45RO-negative and positively selected for CCR7, excluded terminally differentiated effector memory CD45RA+ cells. All of the donors resided in Nashville, Tennessee, and each was a Caucasian adult. This sample was included in a study of shared clonotypes between healthy human individuals. Material: naive CD8+ T cells sorted from blood. This sequence was found in a woman in her 30s in good health.

The CDR3: CATGTGGLDTQYF. CDR3 coding DNA: TGTGCCACCGGGACAGGGGGTTTAGATACGCAGTATTTT. The gene calls are TRBV15 and TRBJ2-3; 11 bases are a match to TRBD1. V trimming: 8 bases; J trimming: 5 bases; junction bases outside the gene matches: 3. The germline V gene has CDR1 LNHNV and CDR2 YYDKDF (reference sequence). CDR3 length equals 13 residues.